The 19 T cell receptor beta chains given below trace back to one sample, sequenced in a study of vaccination and CD4 T cells after COVID-19. TCRdb independently ran MiXCR on the PCR reads; one entry per CDR3 protein. The data contain tens of thousands of distinct CDR3 sequences, 50% to 65% of them seen just once; the ten biggest clones take up more than 0.85%. Sample: CD4+ T cells from blood, taken before SARS-CoV-2 vaccination. These TCRs come from a human donor who had recovered from COVID-19.

The chain uses TRBV7-9 and TRBJ2-5; 9 bases align to TRBD2. CDR3 length equals 16 residues. Losses at the gene ends were 1 base for V and 4 bases for J; bases not matched to a gene: 7. Germline CDR1 SEHNR, CDR2 FQNEAQ (reference sequence). CDR3 in DNA: TGTGCCAGCAGCTTAGGCGGACTAGCGTTTCGAGAGACCCAGTACTTC. This codes for CASSLGGLAFRETQYF. Together with reference TRBV7-9 and TRBJ2-5, the CDR3 gives the full variable domain: DTGVSQNPRHKITKRGQNVTFRCDPISEHNRLYWYRQTLGQGPEFLTYFQNEAQLEKSRLLSDRFSAERPKGSFSTLEIQRTEQGDSAMYLCASSLGGLAFRETQYFGPGTRLLVL.

This clonotype was picked up a small number of times. The chain employs TRBV20-1 and TRBJ2-1; 9 positions match TRBD2. Germline loops: CDR1 DFQATT, CDR2 SNEGSKA (reference sequence). The CDR3 sequence is 14 residues long. Germline trimming cut 5 bases from V and 7 bases from J; bases unmatched to any gene: 9. CDR3 nucleotide sequence: TGCAGTGCTCCAGGGGTAGCGGGAGTGAATGAGCAGTTCTTC. Its translation: CSAPGVAGVNEQFF.

This clonotype was recorded once. This chain uses TRBV7-9 with TRBJ2-5; D is possibly TRBD2 (6 bases). V lost 3 bases, J lost 3 bases, and 11 bases lay in between. From germline, CDR1 is SEHNR and CDR2 FQNEAQ (reference sequence). This CDR3 contains 14 residues. In nucleotides, the CDR3 is TGTGCCAGCAGCTTCCCGGGACTTAAAGAGACCCAGTACTTC. Amino acids: CASSFPGLKETQYF.

The V and J genes are TRBV20-1 and TRBJ1-5; the D is unclear. V was shortened by 1 base and J by 0 bases, with 19 bases between the two germline ends. This CDR3 comprises 18 residues. CDR1 and CDR2 from the germline V gene are DFQATT and SNEGSKA (reference sequence). CDR3 in amino acids: CSARGSPTVGNSNQPQHF. CDR3 nucleotides: TGCAGTGCTAGAGGTTCCCCCACAGTAGGGAATAGCAATCAGCCCCAGCATTTT.

The chain carries TRBV15 and TRBJ2-5; D is unclear. CDR1 and CDR2 from the germline V gene are LNHNV and YYDKDF (reference sequence). The CDR3 consists of 14 residues. Trimming took off 3 bases at V and 4 bases at J, with 12 bases between the two ends. The CDR3 nucleotides read TGTGCCACCAGCAGGAACAGCCCCAGAGAGACCCAGTACTTC. This encodes CATSRNSPRETQYF.

V is TRBV24-1 and J is TRBJ2-3, with 7 nucleotides matching TRBD1. The CDR3 has 14 amino acids. Losses at the gene ends were 2 bases for V and 8 bases for J; bases not matched to a gene: 6. Germline V gene data show CDR1 as KGHDR and CDR2 as SFDVKD. Here the CDR3 DNA reads TGTGCCACCAGTGATTCTTACAGGGGAGCTACGCAGTATTTT. Encoded protein: CATSDSYRGATQYF.

This clonotype appeared a few times. The chain employs TRBV6-5 and TRBJ1-6; TRBD1 agrees at 7 bases. V shed 0 bases, J shed 0 bases, and the junction held 5 bases outside the gene matches. Germline CDR1 reads MNHEY; CDR2 reads SVGAGI. The CDR3 extends over 18 amino acids. The CDR3 is CASSYSTGMSSYNSPLHF. The CDR3 DNA reads TGTGCCAGCAGTTACTCGACAGGGATGAGCTCCTATAATTCACCCCTCCACTTT.

CDR3 residues: CASSLTGGGNQETQYF. The DNA of the CDR3 is TGTGCCAGCAGTCTGACTGGCGGGGGGAACCAAGAGACCCAGTACTTC. V gene TRBV27 combines with J gene TRBJ2-5, with 8 bases lining up with TRBD2. The CDR3 sequence is 16 residues long. Trimming took 5 bases from V and 0 from J; bases not matched to a gene: 8. CDR1 is MNHEY, CDR2 SMNVEV, per germline (reference sequence).

The CDR3 here is CATSEGLAGRQFF. The CDR3 coding sequence is TGTGCCACCAGCGAAGGACTAGCGGGGAGACAGTTCTTC. The V gene is TRBV15, the J gene TRBJ2-1; TRBD2 matches at 12 bases. The CDR3 has 13 amino acids. J lost 13 bases, V lost 5 bases, and 6 bases had no gene match. Per germline, CDR1 LNHNV and CDR2 YYDKDF (reference sequence). The complete variable domain, with remaining parts taken from reference TRBV15 and TRBJ2-1, reads DAMVIQNPRYQVTQFGKPVTLSCSQTLNHNVMYWYQQKSSQAPKLLFHYYDKDFNNEADTPDNFQSRRPNTSFCFLDIRSPGLGDTAMYLCATSEGLAGRQFFGPGTRLTVL.

In its sample, this clonotype was seen a few times. The gene calls are TRBV24-1 and TRBJ1-2; D not resolved. The CDR3 covers 11 residues. Germline loops: CDR1 KGHDR, CDR2 SFDVKD. V dropped 4 bases and J dropped 6 bases, with 5 bases sitting between them. CDR3 loop: CATSEGNGYTF. The CDR3 coding sequence is TGTGCCACCAGTGAAGGGAATGGCTACACCTTC.

The chain carries TRBV28 and TRBJ2-3; no clear D. The germline V and J ends were trimmed by 7 bases and 6 bases, with 17 bases remaining between them. The CDR3 consists of 14 residues. The V gene's germline CDR1 is MDHEN and CDR2 SYDVKM. CDR3 DNA sequence: TGTGCCAGCACTAGTCACCGCCCACACGATACGCAGTATTTT. It yields the protein CASTSHRPHDTQYF.

The genes are TRBV4-3 and TRBJ2-5, with a possible D match to TRBD2 (7 bases). Germline values: CDR1 LGHNA, CDR2 YSLEER. Trimming removed 5 bases at V and 2 bases at J, with 12 bases between. The CDR3 extends over 14 amino acids. The DNA of the CDR3 is TGCGCCAGCAGCTACGAGGGGGGGCAAGAGACCCAGTACTTC. Its translation: CASSYEGGQETQYF.

This clonotype turned up a few times. The J gene is TRBJ1-2, the V gene TRBV2, with no clear D. CDR3 length: 14 amino acids. Trimming took off 7 bases at V and 4 bases at J, with 16 bases between the two ends. In germline, CDR1 is SNHLY, CDR2 FYNNEI. The CDR3 sequence: CASTLRAFLYGYTF. CDR3 coding DNA: TGTGCCAGCACCCTTCGAGCGTTCCTCTATGGCTACACCTTC.

V is TRBV5-4 and J is TRBJ2-3; unclear D gene. V was shortened by 0 bases and J by 4 bases, with 6 bases between the two germline ends. The CDR3 runs to 13 residues. Germline assignment: CDR1 SGHNT and CDR2 YYREEE (reference sequence). CDR3 loop: CASSLGISDTQYF. In DNA form, the CDR3 reads TGTGCCAGCAGCTTGGGTATCTCAGATACGCAGTATTTT.

The chain carries TRBV15 and TRBJ1-2, with D unresolved. V was clipped by 0 bases and J by 6 bases, with 5 bases between them. CDR1 and CDR2 from the germline V gene are LNHNV and YYDKDF (reference sequence). The CDR3 loop spans 12 amino acids. The CDR3 bases are TGTGCCACCAGCAGAGATCGAGATGGCTACACCTTC. Translating gives CATSRDRDGYTF.

The rearrangement uses TRBV6-1 and TRBJ2-5, with D unresolved. V was shortened by 7 bases and J by 5 bases, with 8 bases between the two germline ends. CDR1 and CDR2 (germline): MNHNS, SASEGT. The CDR3 has 11 amino acids. The CDR3 DNA sequence: TGTGCCAGCATCGGTGGGGAGACCCAGTACTTC. Translation gives CASIGGETQYF.

The V and J genes are TRBV20-1 and TRBJ1-2; no definite D call. The CDR3 covers 11 residues. The germline V gene encodes CDR1 DFQATT and CDR2 SNEGSKA (reference sequence). Trimming left V 5 bases short and J 6 bases short, with 10 bases between. CDR3 nucleotides: TGCAGTGCTTACCAGGAGGATGGCTACACCTTC. Amino acid sequence: CSAYQEDGYTF.

The chain links TRBV7-9 to TRBJ2-3; weak D call: TRBD1 (6 bases). CDR1 SEHNR and CDR2 FQNEAQ come from the germline V gene (reference sequence). V shed 8 bases and J shed 0 bases, with 15 bases lying between them. The CDR3 is 15 residues long. The chain's CDR3 is CASWGLLSSTDTQYF. The DNA for the CDR3 is TGTGCCAGCTGGGGGCTACTTTCTAGCACAGATACGCAGTATTTT.

The chain recombines TRBV7-2 with TRBJ2-1; the D call may be TRBD1 or TRBD2 (5 bases each). Germline CDR1 and CDR2: SGHTA and FQGNSA. V was clipped by 7 bases and J by 4 bases, with 17 bases between them. The CDR3 loop spans 15 amino acids. The DNA for the CDR3 is TGTGCCAGCAAGGAGACTCGGGACCCTTACAATGAGCAGTTCTTC. Amino acid sequence: CASKETRDPYNEQFF. Combining the CDR3 with reference TRBV7-2 and TRBJ2-1 gives the whole variable domain GAGVSQSPSNKVTEKGKDVELRCDPISGHTALYWYRQSLGQGLEFLIYFQGNSAPDKSGLPSDRFSAERTGGSVSTLTIQRTQQEDSAVYLCASKETRDPYNEQFFGPGTRLTVL.